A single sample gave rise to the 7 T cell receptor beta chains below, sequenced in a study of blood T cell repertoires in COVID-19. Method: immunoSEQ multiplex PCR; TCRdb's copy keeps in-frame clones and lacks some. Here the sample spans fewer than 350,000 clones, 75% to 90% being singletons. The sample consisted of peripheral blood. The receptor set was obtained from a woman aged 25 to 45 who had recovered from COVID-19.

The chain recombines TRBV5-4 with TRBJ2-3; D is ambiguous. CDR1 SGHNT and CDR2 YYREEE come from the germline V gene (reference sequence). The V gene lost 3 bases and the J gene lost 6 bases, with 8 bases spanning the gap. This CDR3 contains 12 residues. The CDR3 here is CASSYLSDTQYF. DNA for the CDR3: TGTGCCAGCAGCTATCTCTCGGATACGCAGTATTTT.

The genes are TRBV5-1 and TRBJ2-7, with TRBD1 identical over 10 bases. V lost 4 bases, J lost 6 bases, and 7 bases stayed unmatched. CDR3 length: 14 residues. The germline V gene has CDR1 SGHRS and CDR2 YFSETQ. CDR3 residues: CASSPGTGAVEQYF. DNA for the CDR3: TGCGCCAGCAGCCCCGGGACAGGGGCGGTCGAGCAGTACTTC.

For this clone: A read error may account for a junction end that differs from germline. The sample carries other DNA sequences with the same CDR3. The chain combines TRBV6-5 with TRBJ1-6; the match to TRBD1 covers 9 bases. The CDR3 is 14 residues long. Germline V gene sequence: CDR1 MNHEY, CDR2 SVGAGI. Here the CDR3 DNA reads TGTGCCAGCGCCTTAGAGACAGGGGGTCCACCCCTCCACTTC. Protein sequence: CASALETGGPPLHF.

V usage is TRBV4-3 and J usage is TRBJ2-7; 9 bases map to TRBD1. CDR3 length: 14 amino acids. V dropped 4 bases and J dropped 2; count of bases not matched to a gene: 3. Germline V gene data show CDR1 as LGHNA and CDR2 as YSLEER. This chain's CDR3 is CASSLGQGTYEQYF. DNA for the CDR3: TGCGCCAGCAGCCTGGGACAGGGAACCTACGAGCAGTACTTC.

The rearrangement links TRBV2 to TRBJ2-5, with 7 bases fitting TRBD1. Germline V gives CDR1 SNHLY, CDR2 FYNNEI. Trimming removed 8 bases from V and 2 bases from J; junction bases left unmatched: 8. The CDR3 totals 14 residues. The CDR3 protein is CASHFGRGQETQYF. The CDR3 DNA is TGTGCCAGCCACTTCGGCAGGGGGCAAGAGACCCAGTACTTC.

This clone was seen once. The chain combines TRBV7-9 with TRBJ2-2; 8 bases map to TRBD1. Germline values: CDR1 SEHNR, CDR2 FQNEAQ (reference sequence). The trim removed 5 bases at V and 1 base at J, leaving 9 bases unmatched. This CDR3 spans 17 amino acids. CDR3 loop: CASSPTGDRLNTGELFF. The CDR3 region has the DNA TGTGCCAGCAGCCCAACGGGGGACAGGTTGAACACCGGGGAGCTGTTTTTT.

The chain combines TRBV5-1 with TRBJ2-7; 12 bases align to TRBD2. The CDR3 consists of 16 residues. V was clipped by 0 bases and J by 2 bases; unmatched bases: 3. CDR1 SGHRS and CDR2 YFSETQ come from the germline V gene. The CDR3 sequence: CASSLGTSGITYEQYF. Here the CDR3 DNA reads TGCGCCAGCAGCTTGGGGACTAGCGGGATCACCTACGAGCAGTACTTC.